This T cell receptor (beta chain) was captured by sequencing in a study of cytomegalovirus exposure and HLA in healthy donors. A note on this clone: The same CDR3 arises from other DNA sequences in this sample as well.

Primers: 60 Vbeta forward and 13 Jbeta reverse. The table came from immunoSEQ multiplex PCR; TCRdb's copy has only in-frame clones and leaves some out. The table has about 190,000 clones, 87% seen once. Per germline, CDR1 SGDLS and CDR2 YYNGEE. The CDR3 runs 16 residues. After removal of 0 bases from V and 4 bases from J, the junction contained 7 bases not matched to a gene. Material: PBMCs. The TCR sequence derives from a boy between 2 and 10 years old in good health and CMV-seronegative. The rearrangement links TRBV9 to TRBJ1-1; 9 bases line up with TRBD1. The CDR3 spells CASSVAGQGTSTEAFF. As DNA, the CDR3 is TGTGCCAGCAGCGTAGCGGGACAGGGCACCAGCACTGAAGCTTTCTTT.